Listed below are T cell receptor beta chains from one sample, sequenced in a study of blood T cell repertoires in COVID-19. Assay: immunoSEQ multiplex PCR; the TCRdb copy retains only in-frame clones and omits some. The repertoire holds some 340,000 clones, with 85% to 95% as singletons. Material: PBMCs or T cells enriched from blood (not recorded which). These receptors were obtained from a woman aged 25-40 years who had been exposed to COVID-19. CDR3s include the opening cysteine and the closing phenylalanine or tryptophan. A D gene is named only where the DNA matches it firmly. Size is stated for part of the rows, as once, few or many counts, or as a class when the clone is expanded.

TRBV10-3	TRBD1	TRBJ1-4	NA	CAISARTGPNEKLFF	TGTGCCATCAGTGCCCGGACAGGACCGAATGAAAAACTGTTTTTT
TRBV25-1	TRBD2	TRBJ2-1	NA	CASSGLAEYNEQFF	TGTGCCAGCAGTGGTCTAGCGGAGTACAATGAGCAGTTCTTC
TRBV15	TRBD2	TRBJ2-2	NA	CATSRVLAGHTGELFF	TGTGCCACCAGCAGAGTACTAGCGGGGCACACCGGGGAGCTGTTTTTT
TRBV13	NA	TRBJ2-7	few	CASSLGVQGSYEQYF	TGTGCCAGCAGCTTAGGGGTTCAGGGCAGCTACGAGCAGTACTTC
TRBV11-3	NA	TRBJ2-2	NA	CASSSHLFQGANTGELFF	TGTGCCAGCAGCTCCCACCTTTTTCAGGGCGCGAACACCGGGGAGCTGTTTTTT
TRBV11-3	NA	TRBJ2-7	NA	CASSSYEAGEQYF	TGTGCCAGCAGCTCCTATGAGGCGGGCGAGCAGTACTTC
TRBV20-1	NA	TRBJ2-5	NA	CSARHKETQYF	TGCAGTGCTCGACACAAAGAGACCCAGTACTTC
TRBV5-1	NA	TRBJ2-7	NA	CASSYNREHEQYF	TGCGCCAGCAGCTACAACAGGGAGCACGAGCAGTACTTC
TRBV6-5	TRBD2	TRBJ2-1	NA	CATREGPGYEQFF	TGTGCCACACGGGAGGGGCCCGGGTATGAGCAGTTCTTC
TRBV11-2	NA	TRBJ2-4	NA	CASALGVQNIQYF	TGTGCCAGCGCCCTCGGGGTGCAAAACATTCAGTACTTC